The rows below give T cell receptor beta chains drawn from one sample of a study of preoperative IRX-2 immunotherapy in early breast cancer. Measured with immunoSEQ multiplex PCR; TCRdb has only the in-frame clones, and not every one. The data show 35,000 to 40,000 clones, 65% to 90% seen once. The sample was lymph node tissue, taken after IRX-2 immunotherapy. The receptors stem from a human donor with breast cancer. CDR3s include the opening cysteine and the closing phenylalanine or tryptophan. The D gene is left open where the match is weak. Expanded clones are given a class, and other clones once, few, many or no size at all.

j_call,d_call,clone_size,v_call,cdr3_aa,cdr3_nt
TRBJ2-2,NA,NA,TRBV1,CASSQHTGTSGGVLRTGELFF,TGCGCCAGCAGCCAACACACCGGGACTAGCGGGGGGGTTCTACGGACCGGGGAGCTGTTTTTT
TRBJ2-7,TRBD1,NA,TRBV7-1,CASRVGEGAHEQYF,TGTGCCAGCAGAGTTGGTGAGGGGGCCCACGAGCAGTACTTC
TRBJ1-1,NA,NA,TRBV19,CASRSGPMNTEAFF,TGTGCCAGTAGGTCGGGGCCAATGAACACTGAAGCTTTCTTT
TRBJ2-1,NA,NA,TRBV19,CASSMRALSYNEQFF,TGTGCCAGTAGTATGAGGGCGCTCTCCTACAATGAGCAGTTCTTC
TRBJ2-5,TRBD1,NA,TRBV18,CASSPTGKETQYF,TGTGCCAGCTCACCGACAGGGAAAGAGACCCAGTACTTC
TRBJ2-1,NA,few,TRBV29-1,CSVPTTSLTYNEQFF,TGCAGCGTTCCTACCACTAGCCTGACCTACAATGAGCAGTTCTTC
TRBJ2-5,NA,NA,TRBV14,CASSLNRVRETQYF,TGTGCCAGCAGCCTCAACAGGGTTAGGGAGACCCAGTACTTC
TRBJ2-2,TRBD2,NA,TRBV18,CASSPTSGGTGELFF,TGTGCCAGCTCACCAACTAGCGGGGGAACCGGGGAGCTGTTTTTT
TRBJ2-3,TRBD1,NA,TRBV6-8,CASRRPGQGTDTQYF,TGTGCCAGCAGGCGACCGGGACAGGGCACAGATACGCAGTATTTT
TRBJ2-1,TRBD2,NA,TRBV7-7,CARWVETSGGRINEQFF,TGTGCCAGATGGGTTGAGACTAGCGGGGGGCGAATCAATGAGCAGTTCTTC
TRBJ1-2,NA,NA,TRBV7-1,CASSLAPGDGYTF,TGTGCCAGCAGCTTAGCGCCTGGGGACGGCTACACCTTC
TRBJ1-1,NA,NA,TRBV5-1,CATRLSGMNTEAFF,TGCGCCACCAGACTCTCAGGTATGAACACTGAAGCTTTCTTT
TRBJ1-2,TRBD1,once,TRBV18,CASSQGTGPYGYTF,TGTGCCAGCTCACAGGGGACAGGACCCTATGGCTACACCTTC
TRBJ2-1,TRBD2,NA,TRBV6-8,CASSYALAGEQFF,TGTGCCAGCAGTTACGCACTAGCGGGTGAGCAGTTCTTC
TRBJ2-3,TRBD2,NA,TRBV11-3,CASSPRAGGSTDTQYF,TGTGCCAGCAGCCCAAGAGCGGGGGGGAGCACAGATACGCAGTATTTT
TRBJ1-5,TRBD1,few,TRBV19,CASSILGGGQPQHF,TGTGCCAGTAGTATTCTAGGGGGCGGTCAGCCCCAGCATTTT
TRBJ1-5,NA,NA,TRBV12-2,CASRQRDRVNQPQHF,TGTGCAAGTCGCCAGAGGGACAGGGTAAATCAGCCCCAGCATTTT
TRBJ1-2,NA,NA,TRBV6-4,CASRRDYGYTF,TGTGCCAGCAGGAGGGACTATGGCTACACCTTC
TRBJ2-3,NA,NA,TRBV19,CASTSTQGLTDTQYF,TGTGCCAGTACTAGCACTCAGGGCCTCACAGATACGCAGTATTTT
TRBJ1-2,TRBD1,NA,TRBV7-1,CASSWGTGAPYGYTF,TGTGCCAGCAGCTGGGGGACAGGGGCCCCCTATGGCTACACCTTC
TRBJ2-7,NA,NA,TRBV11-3,CASSFQGEGTYEQYF,TGTGCCAGCAGCTTCCAGGGAGAGGGAACCTACGAGCAGTACTTC
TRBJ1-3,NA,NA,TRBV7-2,CASSSYRGNTIYF,TGTGCCAGCAGCAGCTACAGGGGAAACACCATATATTTT
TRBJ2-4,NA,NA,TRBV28,CASRLPGAKNIQYF,TGTGCCAGTCGACTTCCCGGGGCCAAAAACATTCAGTACTTC
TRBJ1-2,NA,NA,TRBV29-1,CSVEAGGGYGYTF,TGCAGCGTTGAGGCAGGAGGCGGCTATGGCTACACCTTC
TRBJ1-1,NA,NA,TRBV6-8,CASSRAGRMNTEAFF,TGTGCCAGCAGTCGGGCAGGCCGGATGAACACTGAAGCTTTCTTT
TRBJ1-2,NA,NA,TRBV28,CASSPRDEGGYTF,TGTGCCAGCAGCCCGAGAGACGAGGGTGGCTACACCTTC
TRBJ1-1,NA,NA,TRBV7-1,CASSFRQLNTEAFF,TGTGCCAGCAGCTTTCGCCAGCTGAACACTGAAGCTTTCTTT
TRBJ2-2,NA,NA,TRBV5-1,CASSLVSLAGELFF,TGCGCCAGCAGCTTGGTCAGCCTCGCCGGGGAGCTGTTTTTT
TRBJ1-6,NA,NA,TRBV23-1,CASSQDHSGYNSPLHF,TGCGCCAGCAGCCAAGATCACAGTGGCTATAATTCACCCCTCCACTTT
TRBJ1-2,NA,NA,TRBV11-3,CARSLGKGRFPYSF,TGTGCCAGAAGCTTAGGTAAGGGCAGATTCCCTTACTCCTTC
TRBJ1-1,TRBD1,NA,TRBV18,CASSPIEGAATEAFF,TGTGCCAGCTCACCAATAGAGGGGGCGGCGACTGAAGCTTTCTTT
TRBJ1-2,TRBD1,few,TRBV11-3,CASSSILDRGDGYTF,TGTGCCAGCAGCTCGATACTGGACAGGGGCGATGGCTACACCTTC
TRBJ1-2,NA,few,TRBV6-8,CASRVDNYGYTF,TGTGCCAGCAGGGTCGATAACTATGGCTACACCTTC
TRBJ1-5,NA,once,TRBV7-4,CASSLEAGWPQHF,TGTGCCAGCAGCTTAGAGGCAGGGTGGCCCCAGCATTTT
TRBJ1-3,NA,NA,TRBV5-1,CASSPTDSGNTIYF,TGCGCCAGCAGCCCCACGGATTCTGGAAACACCATATATTTT
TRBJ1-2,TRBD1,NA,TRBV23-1,CASRPRTGTYYYGYTF,TGCGCCAGCAGACCCAGGACAGGGACCTATTACTATGGCTACACCTTC
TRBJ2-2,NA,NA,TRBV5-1,CASSLDGVVPGELFF,TGCGCCAGCAGCTTGGACGGGGTGGTCCCCGGGGAGCTGTTTTTT
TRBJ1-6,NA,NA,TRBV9,CASSVKGTPDSPLHF,TGTGCCAGCAGCGTAAAGGGGACCCCTGACTCACCCCTCCACTTT
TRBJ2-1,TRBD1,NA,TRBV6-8,CASSYGTGGGDEQFF,TGTGCCAGCAGTTACGGGACAGGGGGCGGCGATGAGCAGTTCTTC
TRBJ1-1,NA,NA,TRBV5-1,CASSLFGTIQAQGHTEAFF,TGCGCCAGCAGCTTGTTTGGCACCATTCAGGCGCAGGGGCACACTGAAGCTTTCTTT
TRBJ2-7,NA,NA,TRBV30,CAWSARQDPLYEQYF,TGTGCCTGGAGTGCCCGACAGGACCCCCTTTACGAGCAGTACTTC
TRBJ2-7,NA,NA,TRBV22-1,CASSLESGGYEQYF,TGTGCCAGCAGTTTAGAATCTGGCGGCTACGAGCAGTACTTC
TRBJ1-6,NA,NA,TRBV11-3,CASSLRGNVGSPLHF,TGTGCCAGCAGCTTACGGGGAAATGTCGGTTCACCCCTCCACTTT
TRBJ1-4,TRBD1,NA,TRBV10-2,CASKTTGTGREKLFF,TGCGCCAGCAAGACAACCGGGACAGGGCGGGAAAAACTGTTTTTT
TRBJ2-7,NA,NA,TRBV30,CAWSSARGDEQYF,TGTGCCTGGAGCTCCGCCCGGGGAGACGAGCAGTACTTC
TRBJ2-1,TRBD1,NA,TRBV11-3,CASSVSGTVGNEQFF,TGTGCCAGCAGCGTATCCGGGACAGTCGGCAATGAGCAGTTCTTC
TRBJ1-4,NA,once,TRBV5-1,CASSLSEAGDEKLFF,TGCGCCAGCAGCTTGTCCGAGGCCGGGGATGAAAAACTGTTTTTT
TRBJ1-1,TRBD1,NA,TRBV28,CASSLWGTANTEAFF,TGTGCCAGCAGTTTATGGGGGACAGCGAACACTGAAGCTTTCTTT